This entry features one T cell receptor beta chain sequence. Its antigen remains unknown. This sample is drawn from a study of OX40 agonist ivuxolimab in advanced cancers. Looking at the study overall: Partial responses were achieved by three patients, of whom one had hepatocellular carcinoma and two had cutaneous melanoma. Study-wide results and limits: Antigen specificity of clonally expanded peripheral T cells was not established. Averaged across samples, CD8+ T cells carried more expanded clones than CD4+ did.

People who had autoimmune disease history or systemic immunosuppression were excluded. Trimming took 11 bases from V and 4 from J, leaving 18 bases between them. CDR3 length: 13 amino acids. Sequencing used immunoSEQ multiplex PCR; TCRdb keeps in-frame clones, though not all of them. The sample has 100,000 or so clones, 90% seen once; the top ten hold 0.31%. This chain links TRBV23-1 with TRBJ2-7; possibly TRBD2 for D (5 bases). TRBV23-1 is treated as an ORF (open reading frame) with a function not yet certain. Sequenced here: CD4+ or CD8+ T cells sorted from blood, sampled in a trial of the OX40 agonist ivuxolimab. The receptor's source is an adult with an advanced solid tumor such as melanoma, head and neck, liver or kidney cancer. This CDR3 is CARVRLTAYEQYF. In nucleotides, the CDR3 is TGCGCCCGGGTTCGACTAACAGCTTACGAGCAGTACTTC.